The T cell receptor (beta chain) under discussion was sequenced for a study of T cells of healthy individuals. A single record per CDR3 protein comes from TCRdb applying MiXCR to the 5' RACE reads. This sample carries about 96,000 distinct CDR3 sequences, under 20% of them seen once, and the ten largest clones take approximately 5.7%. V lost 4 bases, J lost 14 bases, and 9 bases stayed unmatched. There are 14 residues in the CDR3. Germline V CDR1 and CDR2: SEHNR, FQNEAQ (reference sequence). The rearrangement joins TRBV7-9 to TRBJ1-6; TRBD1 agrees at 9 bases. The receptor was derived from a human donor in good health. CDR3 region: CASSYRDRATTLHF. The CDR3 region has the DNA TGTGCCAGCAGCTACCGGGACAGGGCCACTACCCTCCACTTT.